The rows below give T cell receptor beta chains drawn from one sample of a study of cytomegalovirus exposure and HLA in healthy donors. Measured with immunoSEQ multiplex PCR; TCRdb has only the in-frame clones, and not every one. The table has 85,000 to 90,000 clones, under 80% seen once; the top ten hold roughly a tenth. The specimen was PBMCs. These receptors came from a man aged 30 to 45 in good health and CMV-seropositive. Both conserved end residues are part of each CDR3. Fields, in order: J gene, V gene, CDR3 protein.

>TRBJ1-1|TRBV10-3
CAISESGQGVFTEAFF
>TRBJ1-1|TRBV7-9
CASSLGGTGDTEAFF
>TRBJ2-1|TRBV5-4
CASSHGQNYNEQFF
>TRBJ1-2|TRBV5-5
CASSLAGQGNYGYTF
>TRBJ1-6|TRBV4-1
CASSQPTGNSPLHF
>TRBJ2-1|TRBV2
CASRAGTGAYNEQFF
>TRBJ1-5|TRBV28
CASSRGGDQPQHF
>TRBJ2-7|TRBV13
CASSFRAGALYEQYF
>TRBJ2-3|TRBV6-4
CASSDSVAGGNTDTQYF
>TRBJ1-5|TRBV4-1
CASSQHRGPNQPQHF
>TRBJ1-4|TRBV6-1
CAVGGVGGEKLFF
>TRBJ1-2|TRBV4-2
CASSQIPGDYGYTF
>TRBJ1-2|TRBV5-1
CASSFLAEAETGGYTF
>TRBJ1-6|TRBV9
CASSIRGEDNSPLHF
>TRBJ2-7|TRBV7-9
CASSLIGDEQYF
>TRBJ1-4|TRBV30
CAWKGQGWEKLFF
>TRBJ2-2|TRBV7-9
CASTYTGELFF
>TRBJ1-1|TRBV15
CATSSAGLEAFF
>TRBJ1-1|TRBV11-2
CASTFTGGNTEAFF
>TRBJ2-5|TRBV28
CASSLPLDRVEETQYF
>TRBJ2-2|TRBV6-4
CASNLGTGATGELFF
>TRBJ1-4|TRBV9
CASSSSGDPGGEKLFF
>TRBJ1-2|TRBV7-6
CASSLGGPQAGYTF
>TRBJ2-2|TRBV29-1
CSVLGLQNTGELFF
>TRBJ2-5|TRBV7-9
CASSHQTGGGETQYF
>TRBJ2-5|TRBV4-1
CASSQRLAGIETQYF
>TRBJ2-7|TRBV7-9
CSSSSALTGLPYEQYF
>TRBJ1-4|TRBV28
CASSQLGQGFRDQKLFF
>TRBJ2-5|TRBV5-1
CASSQLDWQETQYF